This entry lists 8 T cell receptor beta chains sequenced from one sample in a study of Graves' ophthalmopathy and Graves' hyperthyroidism. The sequenced template was RNA, covering the TCR beta CDR3 region. RT-PCR with HTBI primers came first, then second-round multiplex PCR. Each CDR3 protein gets one entry after TCRdb re-called the multiplex PCR reads with MiXCR. The profile shows under 350,000 distinct CDR3 sequences, about a sixth of them singletons. Material for sequencing was peripheral blood. These receptors were taken from an adult man with Graves' ophthalmopathy.

This clonotype was picked up a small number of times. V gene TRBV5-1 combines with J gene TRBJ2-2; D is possibly TRBD1 (6 bases). V lost 7 bases and J 1 base, leaving 14 bases between the germline ends. The germline gives CDR1 SGHRS, CDR2 YFSETQ. The length of the CDR3 is 15 residues. The CDR3 DNA reads TGCGCCAGCGGGGAAGACAGGATGAACACCGGGGAGCTGTTTTTT. The encoded protein is CASGEDRMNTGELFF.

This clonotype was observed at least ten times. The V and J genes are TRBV7-8 and TRBJ2-7; D is ambiguous. This CDR3 has 11 amino acids. V lost 5 bases and J lost 7, with 9 bases in between. The germline V gene encodes CDR1 SGHVS and CDR2 FQNEAQ. CDR3 residues: CASSAREEQYF. CDR3 DNA: TGTGCCAGCAGCGCTAGAGAAGAGCAGTACTTC. Full variable domain (outside the CDR3, taken from reference TRBV7-8 and TRBJ2-7): GAGVSQSPRYKVAKRGQDVALRCDPISGHVSLFWYQQALGQGPEFLTYFQNEAQLDKSGLPSDRFFAERPEGSVSTLKIQRTQQEDSAVYLCASSAREEQYFGPGTRLTVT.

This clonotype was found many times. The V and J genes are TRBV20-1 and TRBJ2-5; 7 nucleotides line up with TRBD2. This CDR3 is built from 14 residues. Germline CDR1 is DFQATT and CDR2 is SNEGSKA (reference sequence). V shed 3 bases, J shed 3 bases, and the junction held 7 bases outside the gene matches. CDR3: CSARRGRSEETQYF. CDR3 coding DNA: TGCAGTGCTAGGCGGGGGAGATCGGAAGAGACCCAGTACTTC.

This clonotype was observed once. This chain connects TRBV28 to TRBJ2-5; either TRBD1 or TRBD2 may supply D (5 bases each). Deletions cut 10 bases from V and 7 bases from J, with 22 bases between. The germline CDR1 and CDR2 sequences are MDHEN and SYDVKM. CDR3 length: 14 residues. The CDR3 here is CATLSRGRAGTQYF. DNA for the CDR3: TGTGCCACACTCTCAAGGGGACGCGCGGGGACCCAGTACTTC.

This clonotype was detected ten times or more. This chain connects TRBV3-1 to TRBJ2-5; no definite D call. V dropped 4 bases and J dropped 6 bases, with 9 bases sitting between them. CDR3 length: 12 amino acids. CDR1 and CDR2 (germline): LGHDT, YNNKEL (reference sequence). CDR3 in amino acids: CASSPEKQTQYF. The CDR3 bases are TGTGCCAGCAGCCCGGAAAAACAGACCCAGTACTTC.

This clonotype has a count of ten or more. V usage is TRBV18 and J usage is TRBJ1-3, with 7 bases matching TRBD1. With V trimmed by 4 bases and J by 0 bases, 3 bases remained unmatched. Germline V CDR1 and CDR2: KGHSH, LQKENI. The CDR3 is 15 residues long. The CDR3: CASSHTGDSGNTIYF. The CDR3 DNA reads TGTGCCAGCTCACACACAGGGGACTCTGGAAACACCATATATTTT.

This clonotype was seen many times. The chain employs TRBV6-4 and TRBJ2-2; D is ambiguous. The ends were cut back, 4 bases at V and 3 bases at J, with 9 bases in the middle. This CDR3 contains 14 residues. Germline V gene sequence: CDR1 MRHNA, CDR2 SNTAGT. In DNA, the CDR3 is TGTGCCAGCAGTGTAGACGGGCACACCGGGGAGCTGTTTTTT. Residues: CASSVDGHTGELFF.

The chain is built from TRBV7-2 and TRBJ1-2; possibly TRBD1 for D (6 bases). V gave up 5 bases and J gave up 3 bases, with 13 bases separating them. This CDR3 has 14 residues. From germline, CDR1 is SGHTA and CDR2 FQGNSA. The CDR3 here is CASSPKGVDYGYTF. The CDR3 region has the DNA TGTGCCAGCAGCCCCAAGGGGGTAGACTATGGCTACACCTTC. The variable domain in full, completed from reference TRBV7-2 and TRBJ1-2, reads GAGVSQSPSNKVTEKGKDVELRCDPISGHTALYWYRQSLGQGLEFLIYFQGNSAPDKSGLPSDRFSAERTGGSVSTLTIQRTQQEDSAVYLCASSPKGVDYGYTFGSGTRLTVV.